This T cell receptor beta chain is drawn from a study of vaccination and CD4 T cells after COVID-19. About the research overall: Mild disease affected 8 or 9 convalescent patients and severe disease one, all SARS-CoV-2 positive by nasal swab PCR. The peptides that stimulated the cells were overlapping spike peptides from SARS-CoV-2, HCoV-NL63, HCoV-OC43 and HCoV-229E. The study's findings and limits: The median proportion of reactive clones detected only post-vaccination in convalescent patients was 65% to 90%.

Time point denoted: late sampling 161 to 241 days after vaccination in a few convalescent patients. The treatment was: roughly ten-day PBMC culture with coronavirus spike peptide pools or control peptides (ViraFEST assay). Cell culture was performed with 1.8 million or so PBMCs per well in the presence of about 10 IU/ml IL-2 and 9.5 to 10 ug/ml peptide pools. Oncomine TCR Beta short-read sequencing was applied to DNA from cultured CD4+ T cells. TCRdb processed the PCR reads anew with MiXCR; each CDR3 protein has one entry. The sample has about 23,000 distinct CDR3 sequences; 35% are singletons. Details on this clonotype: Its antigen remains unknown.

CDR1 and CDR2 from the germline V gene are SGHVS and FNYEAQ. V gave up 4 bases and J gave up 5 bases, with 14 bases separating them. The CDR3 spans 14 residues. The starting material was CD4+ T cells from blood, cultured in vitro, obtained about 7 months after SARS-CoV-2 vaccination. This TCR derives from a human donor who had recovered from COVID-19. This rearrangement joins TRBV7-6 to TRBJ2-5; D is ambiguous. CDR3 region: CASSSIAPPETQYF. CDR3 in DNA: TGTGCCAGCAGCTCTATAGCACCCCCGGAGACCCAGTACTTC.